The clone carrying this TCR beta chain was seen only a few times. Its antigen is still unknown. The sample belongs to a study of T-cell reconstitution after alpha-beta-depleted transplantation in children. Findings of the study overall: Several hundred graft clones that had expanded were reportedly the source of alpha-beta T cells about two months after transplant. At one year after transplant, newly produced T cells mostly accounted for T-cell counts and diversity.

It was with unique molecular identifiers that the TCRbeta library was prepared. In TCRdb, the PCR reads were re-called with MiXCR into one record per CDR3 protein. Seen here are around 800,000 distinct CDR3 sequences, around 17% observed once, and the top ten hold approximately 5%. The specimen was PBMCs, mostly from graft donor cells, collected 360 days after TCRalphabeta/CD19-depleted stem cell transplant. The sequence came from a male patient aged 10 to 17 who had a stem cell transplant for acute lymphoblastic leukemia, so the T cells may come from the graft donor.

The CDR3 DNA reads as TGCAGTTTCCCCCCCAGCGGGAGGGCCAAAGATACGCAGTATTTT. Translating it yields CSFPPSGRAKDTQYF. The genes are TRBV20-1 and TRBJ2-3; TRBD2 matches at 10 bases. This CDR3 spans 15 amino acids. J lost 5 bases, V lost 8 bases, and 13 bases had no gene match. Per germline, CDR1 DFQATT and CDR2 SNEGSKA (reference sequence).